What follows are 30 T cell receptor beta chains derived from one specimen sequenced in a study of response to subunit inactivated influenza vaccine. Each CDR3 protein gets one entry after TCRdb re-called the RT-PCR reads with MiXCR. Here the sample spans some 200,000 distinct CDR3 sequences, around 12% being singletons. The sample also formed part of further work on T cells expressing NK-cell markers. That work adds: 5'RACE template switching built TCR beta cDNA with unique molecular identifiers.

The starting material was CD8+ T cells sorted from PBMCs, obtained 12 days after vaccination. These receptors came from a man in his fifties who received an inactivated influenza vaccine.

This clonotype was observed a few times. V and J are TRBV10-3 and TRBJ2-7; TRBD2 agrees at 10 bases. Germline V CDR1 and CDR2: ENHRY, SYGVKD. The V and J ends lost 2 bases and 2 bases, in that order; junction bases with no gene match: 3. This CDR3 has 15 amino acids. The CDR3 spells CAISEIAGGPYEQYF. The CDR3 nucleotides are TGTGCCATCAGTGAGATAGCGGGAGGTCCCTACGAGCAGTACTTC.

This clonotype was seen only once. The CDR3 does not close with the conserved phenylalanine or tryptophan, likely indicating a read error. The rearrangement uses TRBV29-1 and TRBJ1-2; 7 bases match TRBD1. This CDR3 region has 13 residues. Germline assignment: CDR1 SQVTM and CDR2 ANQGSEA. The trim removed 3 bases at V and 5 bases at J, leaving 6 bases unmatched. The CDR3 is CSVEKGAGYGYTY. In nucleotides, the CDR3 is TGCAGCGTTGAGAAGGGGGCAGGTTATGGCTACACCTAC.

The chain carries TRBV12-3 or TRBV12-4 and TRBJ2-1, with 10 positions matching TRBD2. The CDR3 contains 15 residues. V lost 5 bases, J lost 5 bases, and 6 bases stayed unmatched. The CDR3, as DNA: TGTGCCAGCAGTGCTAGCGGGAGAGCTCACAATGAGCAGTTCTTC. Translating it yields CASSASGRAHNEQFF.

The chain has TRBV7-9 and TRBJ1-1; D perhaps matches TRBD1 (5 bases). CDR3 length equals 14 residues. Trimming removed 5 bases from V and 6 bases from J, with 16 bases in between. Germline V lookup: CDR1 SEHNR, CDR2 FQNEAQ (reference sequence). The CDR3 sequence: CASSLTYPGSEAFF. The CDR3 nucleotides are TGTGCCAGCAGCCTTACCTACCCAGGGTCTGAAGCTTTCTTT.

This clonotype was counted a few times. CDR3 residues: CASSPFAGDFSYNEQFF. The DNA of the CDR3 is TGTGCCAGCAGCCCTTTTGCGGGGGATTTTTCCTACAATGAGCAGTTCTTC. The chain couples TRBV7-9 to TRBJ2-1; 7 nucleotides agree with TRBD2. Germline-derived CDR1 and CDR2 are SEHNR and FQNEAQ (reference sequence). The CDR3 has 17 residues. The V segment lost 5 bases and the J segment 1 base; nucleotides outside the gene matches: 11.

The chain is built from TRBV5-1 and TRBJ2-5, with 12 bases lining up with TRBD2. Germline V gene lookup returns CDR1 SGHRS and CDR2 YFSETQ. V lost 0 bases, J lost 3 bases, and 0 bases stayed unmatched. This CDR3 has 15 amino acids. CDR3 sequence (DNA): TGCGCCAGCAGCTTGGCTAGCGGGAGGGAAGAGACCCAGTACTTC. This encodes CASSLASGREETQYF.

CDR3 amino acids: CASGLPEFF. CDR3 coding DNA: TGTGCCAGCGGGCTACCGGAGTTCTTC. The rearrangement uses TRBV28 and TRBJ2-1; no clear D. Trimming took off 8 bases at V and 14 bases at J, with 10 bases between the two ends. CDR1 MDHEN and CDR2 SYDVKM come from the germline V gene. The CDR3 has 9 amino acids.

The sample holds a few counts of this clonotype. The chain couples TRBV20-1 to TRBJ2-7; no firm D call. CDR1 and CDR2 from the germline V gene are DFQATT and SNEGSKA (reference sequence). Trimming stripped 2 bases from V and 4 bases from J, with 6 bases between. The CDR3 loop spans 11 amino acids. This chain's CDR3 is CSARYQYEQYF. CDR3 bases: TGCAGTGCTAGATACCAATACGAGCAGTACTTC.

This clonotype was found many times. The chain is built from TRBV20-1 and TRBJ2-7, with 11 positions matching TRBD2. The germline gives CDR1 DFQATT, CDR2 SNEGSKA (reference sequence). Germline trimming cut 4 bases from V and 3 bases from J; bases unmatched to any gene: 2. This CDR3 region has 13 residues. This chain's CDR3 is CSAKGLADYEQYF. CDR3 DNA sequence: TGCAGTGCTAAGGGACTAGCGGACTACGAGCAGTACTTC.

The chain carries TRBV7-9 and TRBJ2-1; a possible D gene is TRBD2 (6 bases). This CDR3 has 15 amino acids. CDR1 and CDR2 (germline): SEHNR, FQNEAQ (reference sequence). V was clipped by 5 bases and J by 5 bases, with 16 bases between them. CDR3 sequence reads: CASSPQGGTNNEQFF. The DNA of the CDR3 is TGTGCCAGCAGCCCGCAGGGCGGGACGAACAATGAGCAGTTCTTC.

V and J are TRBV12-3 or TRBV12-4 and TRBJ1-2, with D perhaps TRBD1 (5 bases). The CDR3 contains 11 residues. Trimming shortened V by 7 bases and J by 4 bases, and 7 bases separated the two germline ends. The CDR3 region is CASMTAYGYTF. DNA for the CDR3: TGTGCCAGCATGACAGCCTATGGCTACACCTTC.

This clonotype occurred many times. This rearrangement joins TRBV2 to TRBJ2-5, with D perhaps TRBD2 (5 bases). Germline V gene sequence: CDR1 SNHLY, CDR2 FYNNEI. Trimming left V 6 bases short and J 0 bases short, with 11 bases between. The CDR3 consists of 14 residues. The CDR3 spells CASRDFNYQETQYF. The CDR3 DNA is TGTGCCAGCAGGGACTTCAATTACCAAGAGACCCAGTACTTC.

This clonotype appeared a few times. The chain has TRBV4-1 and TRBJ2-2, with D perhaps TRBD2 (5 bases). Trimming stripped 4 bases from V and 2 bases from J, with 8 bases between. Per the germline V gene, CDR1 is MGHRA and CDR2 is YSYEKL. The CDR3 has 14 residues. CDR3 DNA sequence: TGCGCCAGCAGCCGGACTGGTAACACCGGGGAGCTGTTTTTT. This encodes CASSRTGNTGELFF.

This clonotype has just a few counts. The V gene is TRBV3-1, the J gene TRBJ2-1, with TRBD2 matching 7 bases. The ends lost 1 base at V and 4 bases at J; junction bases unmatched: 4. The germline CDR1 and CDR2 sequences are LGHDT and YNNKEL (reference sequence). This CDR3 region has 15 residues. CDR3 in amino acids: CASSQVAGEYNEQFF. DNA of the CDR3: TGTGCCAGCAGCCAAGTTGCGGGGGAATACAATGAGCAGTTCTTC.

The V and J genes are TRBV9 and TRBJ2-3, with 12 bases identical to TRBD2. CDR1 and CDR2 (germline): SGDLS, YYNGEE. V lost 0 bases, J lost 5 bases, and 4 bases stayed unmatched. CDR3 length: 16 residues. The CDR3 sequence: CASSVDLAGGVDTQYF. The CDR3, as DNA: TGTGCCAGCAGCGTAGACCTAGCGGGGGGGGTAGATACGCAGTATTTT.

This clonotype came up a few times. This chain links TRBV7-9 with TRBJ2-2, with unresolved D. The CDR3 extends over 15 amino acids. Germline V gives CDR1 SEHNR, CDR2 FQNEAQ (reference sequence). V shed 0 bases and J shed 0 bases, with 5 bases lying between them. The DNA of the CDR3 is TGTGCCAGCAGCTTAGCCGCCGCGAACACCGGGGAGCTGTTTTTT. The encoded protein is CASSLAAANTGELFF.

CDR3 loop: CASSYVGSTNEKLFF. DNA of the CDR3: TGTGCCAGCAGTTACGTCGGATCAACTAATGAAAAACTGTTTTTT. The V call is TRBV6-2 or TRBV6-3, the J call TRBJ1-4; the D is unclear. The CDR3 sequence is 15 residues long. V was clipped by 2 bases and J by 0 bases, with 7 bases between them. Germline-derived CDR1 and CDR2 are MNHEY and SVGEGT.

This clonotype appeared a few times. The rearrangement joins TRBV7-8 to TRBJ2-1; D unclear. The CDR3 is 12 amino acids. Germline lookup yields CDR1 SGHVS and CDR2 FQNEAQ. V was shortened by 3 bases and J by 7 bases, with 7 bases between the two germline ends. In DNA, the CDR3 is TGTGCCAGCAGCTTTGTTGTGAATGAGCAGTTCTTC. This codes for CASSFVVNEQFF.

The V and J genes are TRBV11-2 and TRBJ2-1; D gene ambiguous. This CDR3 spans 18 amino acids. The V gene's germline CDR1 is SGHAT and CDR2 FQNNGV. V was pared by 5 bases and J by 4 bases, with 24 bases between. The CDR3 bases are TGTGCCAGCAGCCCGAGTCGAGGCACCTCGAGGCTTTACAATGAGCAGTTCTTC. It translates to CASSPSRGTSRLYNEQFF.

V gene TRBV6-1 combines with J gene TRBJ1-1; D unclear. The germline CDR1 and CDR2 sequences are MNHNS and SASEGT. Trimming took 4 bases from V and 5 from J, leaving 14 bases between them. The CDR3 runs 14 residues. The CDR3 DNA is TGTGCCAGCAGTGTCGGGGAAACGTGGACTGAAGCTTTCTTT. Translating it yields CASSVGETWTEAFF.

This clonotype has only a few counts. CDR3 amino acids: CASSPGTSGRGEQFF. DNA of the CDR3: TGTGCCAGCAGTCCCGGGACTAGCGGGAGGGGTGAGCAGTTCTTC. The chain recombines TRBV27 with TRBJ2-1; 16 nucleotides align to TRBD2. With 5 bases clipped from V and 9 bases from J, the junction kept 4 bases outside the gene matches. This CDR3 region has 15 residues. Germline CDR1 reads MNHEY; CDR2 reads SMNVEV (reference sequence).

The chain recombines TRBV20-1 with TRBJ2-7; D ambiguous. The CDR3 contains 12 residues. Germline values: CDR1 DFQATT, CDR2 SNEGSKA (reference sequence). Trimming removed 0 bases at V and 3 bases at J, with 6 bases between. CDR3 residues: CSAREGFYEQYF. The CDR3 coding sequence is TGCAGTGCTAGAGAGGGGTTCTACGAGCAGTACTTC.

This clonotype was recorded a few times. This rearrangement joins TRBV5-1 to TRBJ2-7; D gene unclear. Per germline, CDR1 SGHRS and CDR2 YFSETQ. This CDR3 is built from 14 residues. V shed 3 bases and J shed 0 bases, with 10 bases lying between them. CDR3 bases: TGCGCCAGCAGCTCGCCCCCGGGCTCCTACGAGCAGTACTTC. It codes for CASSSPPGSYEQYF. The variable domain in full, with the rest retrieved from reference TRBV5-1 and TRBJ2-7, is KAGVTQTPRYLIKTRGQQVTLSCSPISGHRSVSWYQQTPGQGLQFLFEYFSETQRNKGNFPGRFSGRQFSNSRSEMNVSTLELGDSALYLCASSSPPGSYEQYFGPGTRLTVT.

This clonotype was picked up a small number of times. The chain combines TRBV7-3 with TRBJ2-5, with a weak D call TRBD2 (6 bases). The CDR3 length is 11 residues. The V end was cut by 11 bases, the J end by 14 bases, with 21 bases between. Germline V gives CDR1 SGHTA, CDR2 FQGTGA. DNA of the CDR3: TGTGCCGGATCTTTCCGGGACTCCTATTACTTC. Amino acids: CAGSFRDSYYF.

This clonotype has a handful of counts. The J gene is TRBJ1-4, the V gene TRBV6-5; tentative D call: TRBD1 (6 bases). The germline gives CDR1 MNHEY, CDR2 SVGAGI. The CDR3 has 15 amino acids. The ends were cut back, 0 bases at V and 8 bases at J, with 13 bases in the middle. In DNA form, the CDR3 reads TGTGCCAGCAGTTACTCCCCAGGGGAGGGAGAAAAACTGTTTTTT. This codes for CASSYSPGEGEKLFF.

The chain links TRBV13 to TRBJ2-7, with D perhaps TRBD1 (6 bases). V was pared by 1 base and J by 6 bases, with 10 bases between. Germline lookup yields CDR1 PRHDT and CDR2 FYEKMQ (reference sequence). CDR3 length: 13 amino acids. Written as DNA, the CDR3 is TGTGCCAGCAGCTTAGTCCAGGGGAGCGAGCAGTACTTC. Encoded protein: CASSLVQGSEQYF. Full variable domain (rest looked up from reference TRBV13 and TRBJ2-7): AAGVIQSPRHLIKEKRETATLKCYPIPRHDTVYWYQQGPGQDPQFLISFYEKMQSDKGSIPDRFSAQQFSDYHSELNMSSLELGDSALYFCASSLVQGSEQYFGPGTRLTVT.

V and J are TRBV13 and TRBJ1-1, with a weak D call TRBD1 (5 bases). V was pared by 3 bases and J by 5 bases, with 10 bases between. Germline CDR1 and CDR2: PRHDT and FYEKMQ (reference sequence). This CDR3 is built from 13 residues. This CDR3 is CASSFRVYTEAFF. The CDR3 nucleotides are TGTGCCAGCAGCTTCAGGGTGTATACTGAAGCTTTCTTT. Full variable domain (rest looked up from reference TRBV13 and TRBJ1-1): AAGVIQSPRHLIKEKRETATLKCYPIPRHDTVYWYQQGPGQDPQFLISFYEKMQSDKGSIPDRFSAQQFSDYHSELNMSSLELGDSALYFCASSFRVYTEAFFGQGTRLTVV.

There are a few counts of this clonotype. V gene TRBV29-1 combines with J gene TRBJ2-3, with 10 bases lining up with TRBD2. J was trimmed by 4 bases and V by 2 bases; bases with no gene match: 9. CDR1 and CDR2 (germline): SQVTM, ANQGSEA. The CDR3 consists of 16 residues. As DNA, the CDR3 is TGCAGCGTTGAATCTGGCCTAGCGGGAGTAGCAGATACGCAGTATTTT. Encoded protein: CSVESGLAGVADTQYF.

In this sample, this clonotype turned up a few times. J is TRBJ2-3 and V is TRBV12-3 or TRBV12-4; no clear D gene. The CDR3 is 11 residues long. The germline V and J ends were trimmed by 6 bases and 6 bases, with 7 bases remaining between them. As DNA, the CDR3 is TGTGCCAGCAGACTAAGGGATACGCAGTATTTT. It codes for CASRLRDTQYF.

The V call is TRBV21-1, the J call TRBJ1-1. TRBV21-1 is classified as a pseudogene. This CDR3 region has 14 residues. CDR3 sequence (DNA): TGTGCCAGCAGCAAAGTAAATCTGTTTCCTGAAGCTTTCTTT. Its protein is CASSKVNLFPEAFF.